One and the same sample provided the 7 T cell receptor beta chains below, sequenced in a study of blood T cell repertoires in COVID-19. Some clones are missing from TCRdb's copy, which holds only in-frame ones; the method was immunoSEQ multiplex PCR. Of 80,000 or so clones listed, 70% to 90% are singletons. Sequences were obtained from peripheral blood. These receptors originate from a man aged 60-69 years with COVID-19, enrolled during active disease.

The V and J genes are TRBV5-4 and TRBJ1-3, with TRBD1 matching over 9 bases. The J segment lost 2 bases and the V segment lost 4 bases, leaving 7 bases of the junction unmatched. This CDR3 comprises 16 residues. The V gene's germline CDR1 is SGHNT and CDR2 YYREEE (reference sequence). The CDR3 sequence is CASSVQGTGTGNTIYF. CDR3 bases: TGTGCCAGCAGCGTCCAGGGGACAGGGACTGGAAACACCATATATTTT. Full variable domain (remainder filled in from reference TRBV5-4 and TRBJ1-3): ETGVTQSPTHLIKTRGQQVTLRCSSQSGHNTVSWYQQALGQGPQFIFQYYREEENGRGNFPPRFSGLQFPNYSSELNVNALELDDSALYLCASSVQGTGTGNTIYFGEGSWLTVV.

The rearrangement links TRBV7-9 to TRBJ2-1; 7 bases align to TRBD2. Germline-derived CDR1 and CDR2 are SEHNR and FQNEAQ (reference sequence). The CDR3 spans 15 residues. V was pared by 2 bases and J by 3 bases, with 4 bases of the junction left unmatched. CDR3 amino acids: CASSLLLAFYNEQFF. In DNA form, the CDR3 reads TGTGCCAGCAGCTTACTACTAGCGTTCTACAATGAGCAGTTCTTC.

This chain connects TRBV12-3 or TRBV12-4 to TRBJ1-5; 7 bases map to TRBD1. The CDR3 is 13 residues long. J lost 9 bases, V lost 10 bases, and 12 bases had no gene match. The chain's CDR3 is CATQEGQKGPQHF. The CDR3 DNA sequence: TGTGCCACCCAAGAGGGACAGAAGGGGCCCCAGCATTTT.

The chain joins TRBV12-3 or TRBV12-4 to TRBJ1-3; D is ambiguous. CDR3 length equals 13 residues. V was trimmed by 5 bases and J by 4 bases, leaving 9 bases between them. CDR3: CASSEVSGNTIYF. The DNA for the CDR3 is TGTGCCAGCAGTGAGGTGTCCGGAAACACCATATATTTT.

The chain uses TRBV3-1 (or the pseudogene TRBV3-2) and TRBJ2-7, with TRBD2 matching over 8 bases. Trimming removed 4 bases from V and 6 bases from J; junction bases left unmatched: 8. In germline, CDR1 is LGHDT, CDR2 YNNKEL (reference sequence). The length of the CDR3 is 14 residues. The CDR3 nucleotides read TGTGCCAGCAGCCTCCCGGGACTAGAAACCGAGCAGTACTTC. It specifies CASSLPGLETEQYF.

This chain uses TRBV9 with TRBJ2-3; 11 bases align to TRBD2. Losses at the gene ends were 0 bases for V and 2 bases for J; bases not matched to a gene: 5. CDR3 length: 17 residues. Germline assignment: CDR1 SGDLS and CDR2 YYNGEE. CDR3: CASSVAGTSGHTDTQYF. The DNA of the CDR3 is TGTGCCAGCAGCGTAGCCGGGACTAGCGGACACACAGATACGCAGTATTTT.

This clone was seen only once. The chain has TRBV5-1 and TRBJ2-1, with 12 bases lining up with TRBD2. Trimming at V came to 1 base and at J to 7 bases, leaving 12 bases not matched to a gene. Germline V lookup: CDR1 SGHRS, CDR2 YFSETQ. This CDR3 has 18 residues. The CDR3 sequence is CASSLLSLLAGGVNEQFF. CDR3 in DNA: TGCGCCAGCAGCTTGTTATCCCTACTAGCGGGAGGAGTAAATGAGCAGTTCTTC.